This note documents a single TCR beta chain sequence. Assay: immunoSEQ multiplex PCR; the TCRdb copy retains only in-frame clones and omits some. The sample consists of 400,000 or so clones, approximately 90% of them appearing once. Unmatched junction bases numbered 9, after V lost 2 bases and J lost 1 base. Germline loops: CDR1 SGHAT, CDR2 FQNNGV. The CDR3 has 17 residues. This sample was included in a study of blood T cell repertoires in COVID-19. Study at large: Acute and convalescent COVID-19 samples came from the United States, Italy and Spain.

The chain joins TRBV11-2 to TRBJ2-3; 7 bases map to TRBD2. The sequence was obtained from a man between 18 and 29 years old with COVID-19, enrolled during active disease. Sequenced: peripheral blood. The CDR3 nucleotides read TGTGCCAGCAGCTTATTGGCCCAGCGGGGCGGCACAGATACGCAGTATTTT. Translation gives CASSLLAQRGGTDTQYF.